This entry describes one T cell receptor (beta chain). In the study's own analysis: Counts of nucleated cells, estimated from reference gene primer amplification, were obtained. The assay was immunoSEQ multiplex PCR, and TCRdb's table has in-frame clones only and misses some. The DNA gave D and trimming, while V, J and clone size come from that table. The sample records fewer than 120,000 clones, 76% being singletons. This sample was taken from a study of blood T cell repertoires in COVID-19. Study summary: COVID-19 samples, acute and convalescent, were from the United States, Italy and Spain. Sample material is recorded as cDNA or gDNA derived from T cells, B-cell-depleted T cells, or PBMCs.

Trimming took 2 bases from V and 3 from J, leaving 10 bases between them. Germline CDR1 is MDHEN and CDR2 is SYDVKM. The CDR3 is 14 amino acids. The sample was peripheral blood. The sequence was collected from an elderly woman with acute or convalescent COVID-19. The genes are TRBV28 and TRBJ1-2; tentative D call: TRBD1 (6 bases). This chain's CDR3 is CASSLARGYYGYTF. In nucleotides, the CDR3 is TGTGCCAGCAGTTTAGCCAGGGGTTACTATGGCTACACCTTC.